The rows below give T cell receptor beta chains drawn from one sample of a study of T cells in Graves' hyperthyroidism and ophthalmopathy. TCRdb re-called the multiplex PCR reads through MiXCR, storing one row per CDR3 protein. The data contain around 520,000 distinct CDR3 sequences, roughly 14% of them singletons. The sample was blood. The source is a woman aged 18-29 years with Graves' hyperthyroidism. CDR3s include the opening cysteine and the closing phenylalanine or tryptophan. D genes are given only for firm matches. Where a row states a size, it is once, few, many or the class of an expanded clone; other rows omit it.

TRBD1	few	TRBJ1-2	TRBV20-1	CSAASDRGHGYTF	TGCAGTGCTGCGTCCGACAGGGGGCACGGCTACACCTTC
TRBD2	many	TRBJ2-5	TRBV20-1	CSAASAFGVAGKVETQYF	TGCAGTGCTGCTTCGGCCTTCGGGGTAGCGGGAAAGGTGGAGACCCAGTACTTC
TRBD1	many	TRBJ2-1	TRBV7-3	CASSPTGVGDEQFF	TGTGCCAGCAGCCCCACAGGGGTCGGGGATGAGCAGTTCTTC
TRBD2	-	TRBJ2-7	TRBV10-3	CAISESELAGVGSYEQYF	TGTGCCATCAGTGAGTCGGAGCTAGCGGGAGTTGGCTCCTACGAGCAGTACTTC
-	few	TRBJ2-1	TRBV6-5	CASSYRDFDYNEQFF	TGTGCCAGCAGTTACAGGGATTTTGACTACAATGAGCAGTTCTTC
TRBD2	-	TRBJ2-3	TRBV6-5	CASSYTERELDTQYF	TGTGCCAGCAGTTATACCGAGCGGGAGCTAGATACGCAGTATTTT
-	-	TRBJ2-4	TRBV7-9	CATTQGTAAKNIQYF	TGTGCCACCACACAGGGAACGGCGGCCAAAAACATTCAGTACTTC
-	many	TRBJ2-5	TRBV19	CASSPQGVTQYF	TGTGCCAGTAGTCCCCAGGGAGTAACCCAGTACTTC
-	-	TRBJ2-1	TRBV20-1	CSATVPEGGNEQFF	TGCAGTGCTACTGTTCCGGAGGGAGGCAATGAGCAGTTCTTC
TRBD1	many	TRBJ1-2	TRBV12-3/TRBV12-4	CATDQGRGHGYTF	TGTGCCACCGACCAGGGCAGGGGGCATGGCTACACCTTC
TRBD2	many	TRBJ2-7	TRBV19	CASSLTSGTYEQYF	TGTGCCAGTAGCCTGACTAGCGGGACCTACGAGCAGTACTTC
TRBD2	many	TRBJ2-3	TRBV7-3	CASSPVAGGSTDTQYF	TGTGCCAGCAGCCCAGTAGCGGGAGGGAGCACAGATACGCAGTATTTT
-	many	TRBJ1-4	TRBV9	CASSGNFAGEKLFF	TGTGCCAGCAGCGGTAACTTCGCTGGGGAAAAACTGTTTTTT
-	-	TRBJ2-3	TRBV3-1	CASSQDFAAKYF	TGTGCCAGCAGCCAAGACTTCGCGGCTAAGTATTTT
-	many	TRBJ2-5	TRBV11-3	CASSLDWGQETQYF	TGTGCCAGCAGCTTAGACTGGGGCCAAGAGACCCAGTACTTC
TRBD1	many	TRBJ2-1	TRBV12-3/TRBV12-4	CASRGQGTYNEQFF	TGTGCCAGCAGGGGACAGGGGACCTACAATGAGCAGTTCTTC
-	many	TRBJ2-1	TRBV6-1	CASSPIPNEQFF	TGTGCCAGCAGCCCAATTCCCAATGAGCAGTTCTTC
-	once	TRBJ2-1	TRBV9	CASSGHFPGAYNEQFF	TGTGCCAGCAGCGGACACTTCCCCGGGGCTTACAATGAGCAGTTCTTC
-	-	TRBJ1-2	TRBV29-1	CSVEANYGYTF	TGCAGCGTTGAGGCGAACTATGGCTACACCTTC
-	-	TRBJ1-1	TRBV5-1	CASSTSDRGAEAFF	TGCGCCAGCAGCACGTCTGACAGAGGGGCTGAAGCTTTCTTT
TRBD1	many	TRBJ1-1	TRBV12-3/TRBV12-4	CASTKPGTGKRTEAFF	TGTGCCAGCACCAAACCGGGGACAGGGAAGAGAACTGAAGCTTTCTTT
-	-	TRBJ2-1	TRBV5-1	CASSPNYNEQFF	TGCGCCAGCAGCCCGAATTACAATGAGCAGTTCTTC
TRBD1	-	TRBJ1-2	TRBV11-3	CASSLDHRGLNGYTF	TGTGCCAGCAGCTTAGACCACAGGGGGCTTAATGGCTACACCTTC
TRBD1	many	TRBJ1-5	TRBV19	CASIPTGASNQPQHF	TGTGCCAGTATTCCGACAGGGGCTAGCAATCAGCCCCAGCATTTT
-	once	TRBJ1-2	TRBV27	CASSYGGPNYGYTF	TGTGCCAGCAGTTATGGGGGCCCAAACTATGGCTACACCTTC
TRBD2	-	TRBJ2-1	TRBV11-2	CASSLEGLAGVGEQFF	TGTGCCAGCAGCTTAGAAGGGCTAGCGGGAGTTGGCGAGCAGTTCTTC
-	many	TRBJ1-5	TRBV11-2	CASSFRGEGNQPQHF	TGTGCCAGCAGCTTTCGGGGCGAGGGCAATCAGCCCCAGCATTTT
-	many	TRBJ1-5	TRBV12-3/TRBV12-4	CASRFGGSNQPQHF	TGTGCCAGCAGATTCGGAGGTAGCAATCAGCCCCAGCATTTT
TRBD2	few	TRBJ2-1	TRBV19	CASSAGLRGNEQFF	TGTGCCAGTAGTGCGGGACTAAGAGGCAATGAGCAGTTCTTC
TRBD1	many	TRBJ1-2	TRBV7-9	CASRPTGAYGYTF	TGTGCCAGCAGGCCGACAGGGGCCTATGGCTACACCTTC
-	few	TRBJ2-6	TRBV7-3	CASSLVGGATGANVLTF	TGTGCCAGCAGCTTAGTTGGGGGGGCTACTGGGGCCAACGTCCTGACTTTC
-	-	TRBJ1-1	TRBV20-1	CSAGVDGRNTEAFF	TGCAGTGCTGGGGTTGATGGCAGGAACACTGAAGCTTTCTTT
TRBD1	-	TRBJ2-5	TRBV13	CASSRGQGAGETQYF	TGTGCCAGCAGCCGCGGACAGGGGGCAGGGGAGACCCAGTACTTC
-	many	TRBJ2-7	TRBV30	CAWSVSRATAYEQYF	TGTGCCTGGAGTGTATCTCGAGCGACTGCCTACGAGCAGTACTTC
TRBD2	many	TRBJ2-1	TRBV5-1	CASSPQLAGGANEQFF	TGCGCCAGCAGCCCCCAACTAGCGGGAGGTGCCAATGAGCAGTTCTTC
-	many	TRBJ1-1	TRBV29-1	CSVDGGERLLAEAFF	TGCAGCGTTGATGGGGGGGAAAGACTCTTGGCTGAAGCTTTCTTT
TRBD1	many	TRBJ1-1	TRBV3-1	CASSQASTGVRTEAFF	TGTGCCAGCAGCCAAGCTTCCACAGGGGTTAGGACTGAAGCTTTCTTT
-	many	TRBJ1-1	TRBV5-6	CASSLSAGVIFSNTEAFF	TGTGCCAGCAGCTTGTCCGCAGGAGTCATATTCTCGAACACTGAAGCTTTCTTT
TRBD1	many	TRBJ1-2	TRBV5-5	CASSYQQGDDYTF	TGTGCCAGCAGCTATCAACAGGGGGACGACTACACCTTC
TRBD2	many	TRBJ2-1	TRBV27	CATLAGGLHNEQFF	TGTGCCACCTTAGCGGGAGGGCTCCACAATGAGCAGTTCTTC
TRBD1	many	TRBJ2-1	TRBV3-1	CASSQDLTGGQFF	TGTGCCAGCAGCCAAGATCTCACAGGGGGGCAGTTCTTC
-	many	TRBJ1-1	TRBV30	CAWSTEYEAFF	TGTGCCTGGAGTACAGAGTATGAAGCTTTCTTT
-	many	TRBJ1-1	TRBV18	CASSPVELSNTEAFF	TGTGCCAGCTCACCCGTGGAGCTATCGAACACTGAAGCTTTCTTT
TRBD1	many	TRBJ2-1	TRBV7-2	CASSLPGQGLNEQFF	TGTGCCAGCAGCTTACCGGGACAGGGATTGAATGAGCAGTTCTTC
-	many	TRBJ1-2	TRBV20-1	CSANWGGGGPTYGYTF	TGCAGTGCTAACTGGGGGGGAGGGGGGCCTACCTATGGCTACACCTTC
-	-	TRBJ1-4	TRBV30	CAWTAGPSNEKLFF	TGTGCCTGGACTGCGGGGCCTTCTAATGAAAAACTGTTTTTT
TRBD2	many	TRBJ2-7	TRBV11-3	CASSQSGTSGNYEQYF	TGTGCCAGCAGCCAGAGCGGGACTAGCGGGAACTACGAGCAGTACTTC
-	many	TRBJ1-3	TRBV18	CASSPRRTDSGNTIYF	TGTGCCAGCTCACCACGCCGGACAGACTCTGGAAACACCATATATTTT
TRBD2	many	TRBJ2-5	TRBV12-3/TRBV12-4	CASSWASGSQETQYF	TGTGCCAGCAGTTGGGCTAGCGGGAGCCAAGAGACCCAGTACTTC